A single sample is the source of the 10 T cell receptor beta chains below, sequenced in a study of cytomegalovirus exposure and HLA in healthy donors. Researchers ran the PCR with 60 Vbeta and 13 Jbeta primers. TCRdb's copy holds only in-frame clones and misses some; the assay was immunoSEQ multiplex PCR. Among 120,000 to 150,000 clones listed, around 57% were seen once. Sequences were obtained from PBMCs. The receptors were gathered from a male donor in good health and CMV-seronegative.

The CDR3 region has the DNA TGTGCCAGCAGCCCCAGACAGGGGGCCGAGACCCAGTACTTC. Amino acids: CASSPRQGAETQYF. V is TRBV28 and J is TRBJ2-5; TRBD1 agrees at 10 bases. With V trimmed by 6 bases and J by 5 bases, 6 bases remained unmatched. The germline V gene has CDR1 MDHEN and CDR2 SYDVKM. The CDR3 sequence is 14 residues long.

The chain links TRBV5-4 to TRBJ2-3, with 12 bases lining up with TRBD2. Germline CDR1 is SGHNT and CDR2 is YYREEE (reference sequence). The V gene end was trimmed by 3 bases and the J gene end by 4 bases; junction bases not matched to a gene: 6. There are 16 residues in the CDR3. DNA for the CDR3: TGTGCCAGCAGCTCAGGGACTAGCGGGTTCCCAGATACGCAGTATTTT. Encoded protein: CASSSGTSGFPDTQYF.

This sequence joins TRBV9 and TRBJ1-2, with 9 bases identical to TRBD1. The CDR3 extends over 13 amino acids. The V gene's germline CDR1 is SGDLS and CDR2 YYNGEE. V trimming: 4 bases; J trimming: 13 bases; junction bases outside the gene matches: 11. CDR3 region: CASSPGQGSWGTF. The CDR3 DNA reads TGTGCCAGCAGCCCTGGACAGGGGTCTTGGGGCACCTTC.

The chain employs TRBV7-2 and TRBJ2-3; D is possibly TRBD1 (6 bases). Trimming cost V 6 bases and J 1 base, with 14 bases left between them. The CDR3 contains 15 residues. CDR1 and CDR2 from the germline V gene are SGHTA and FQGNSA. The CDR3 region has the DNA TGTGCCAGCAGTCGAAACAGGGTTGGCACAGATACGCAGTATTTT. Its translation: CASSRNRVGTDTQYF.

CDR3 nucleotide sequence: TGTGCCAGCAGTTTATCAGACGGGACAGGGCTTCAGCCCCAGCATTTT. It codes for CASSLSDGTGLQPQHF. This chain joins TRBV28 and TRBJ1-5; 9 bases are a match to TRBD1. V dropped 1 base and J dropped 6; count of bases not matched to a gene: 7. Germline-derived CDR1 and CDR2 are MDHEN and SYDVKM. The CDR3 is made up of 16 amino acids.

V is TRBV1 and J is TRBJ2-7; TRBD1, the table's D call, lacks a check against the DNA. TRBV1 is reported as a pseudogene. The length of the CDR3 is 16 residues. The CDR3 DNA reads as TGCACCAGCAGCCAGGCAGGGACAGGGCAGACCTACGAGCAGTACTTC. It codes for CTSSQAGTGQTYEQYF.

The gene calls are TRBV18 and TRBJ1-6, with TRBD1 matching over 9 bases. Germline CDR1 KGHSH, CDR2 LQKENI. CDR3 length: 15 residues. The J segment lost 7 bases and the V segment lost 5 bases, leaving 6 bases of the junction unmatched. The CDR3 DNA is TGTGCCAGCTCAACCGGGACAGGGTCAAATTCACCCCTCCACTTT. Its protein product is CASSTGTGSNSPLHF.

The CDR3 region is CASSSDAGAENSYNEQFF. Written as DNA, the CDR3 is TGTGCCAGCAGTTCCGACGCAGGGGCTGAGAACTCCTACAATGAGCAGTTCTTC. The chain recombines TRBV27 with TRBJ2-1, with a possible D match to TRBD1 (6 bases). CDR1 is MNHEY and CDR2 is SMNVEV in the germline V gene (reference sequence). V was pared by 4 bases and J by 0 bases, with 19 bases between. This CDR3 has 18 amino acids.

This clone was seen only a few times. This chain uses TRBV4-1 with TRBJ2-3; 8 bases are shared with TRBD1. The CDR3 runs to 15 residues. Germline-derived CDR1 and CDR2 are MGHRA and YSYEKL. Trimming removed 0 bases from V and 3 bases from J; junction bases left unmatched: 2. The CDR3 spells CASSQDGQGTDTQYF. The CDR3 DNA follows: TGCGCCAGCAGCCAAGATGGACAGGGTACAGATACGCAGTATTTT.

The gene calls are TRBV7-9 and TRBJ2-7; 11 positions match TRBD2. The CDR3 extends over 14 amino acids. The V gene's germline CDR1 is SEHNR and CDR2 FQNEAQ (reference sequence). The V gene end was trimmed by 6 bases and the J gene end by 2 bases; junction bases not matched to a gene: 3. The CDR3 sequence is CASRYSGGAYEQYF. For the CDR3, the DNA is TGTGCCAGCAGGTATAGCGGGGGGGCCTACGAGCAGTACTTC. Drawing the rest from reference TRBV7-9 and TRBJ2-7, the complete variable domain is DTGVSQNPRHKITKRGQNVTFRCDPISEHNRLYWYRQTLGQGPEFLTYFQNEAQLEKSRLLSDRFSAERPKGSFSTLEIQRTEQGDSAMYLCASRYSGGAYEQYFGPGTRLTVT.